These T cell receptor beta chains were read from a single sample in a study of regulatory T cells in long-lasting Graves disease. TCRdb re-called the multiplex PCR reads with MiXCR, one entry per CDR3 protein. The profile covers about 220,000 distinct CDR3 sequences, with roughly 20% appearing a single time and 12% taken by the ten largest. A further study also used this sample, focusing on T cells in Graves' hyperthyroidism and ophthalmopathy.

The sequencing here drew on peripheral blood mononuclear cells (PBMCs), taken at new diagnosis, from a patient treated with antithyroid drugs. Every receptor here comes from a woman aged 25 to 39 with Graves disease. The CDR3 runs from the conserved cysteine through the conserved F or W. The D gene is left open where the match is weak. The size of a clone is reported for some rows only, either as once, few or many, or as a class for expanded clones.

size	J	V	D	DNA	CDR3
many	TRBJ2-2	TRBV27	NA	TGTGCCAGCAGGATTTCAGGGAACACCGGGGAGCTGTTTTTT	CASRISGNTGELFF
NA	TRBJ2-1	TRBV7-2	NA	TGTGTCAGCAGCCGATCAGCAGACACTAATGAGCAGTTCTTC	CVSSRSADTNEQFF
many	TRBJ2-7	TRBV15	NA	TGTGCCACCAGCAGAGATTACAGCTCCTACGAGCAGTACTTC	CATSRDYSSYEQYF
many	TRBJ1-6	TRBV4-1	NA	TGCGCCAGCAGCCAAGACCCCACGGTAGGGGAAGAATCCTATAATTCACCCCTCCACTTT	CASSQDPTVGEESYNSPLHF
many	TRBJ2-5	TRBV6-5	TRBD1	TGTGCCAGCAGTTTGGGACAGCCGAAAGAGACCCAGTACTTC	CASSLGQPKETQYF
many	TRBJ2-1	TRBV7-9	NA	TGTGCCAGCAGTCCTGCGGGACGGGCGGTCTTC	CASSPAGRAVF
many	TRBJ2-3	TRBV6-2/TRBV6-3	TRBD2	TGTGCCAGCAGTGCCCGGACTAGCGGGGGGCATCCGAGCACAGATACGCAGTATTTT	CASSARTSGGHPSTDTQYF
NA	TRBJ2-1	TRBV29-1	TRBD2	TGCAGCGCCGCCGGGAGGGCCTCGATCAATGAGCAGTTCTTC	CSAAGRASINEQFF
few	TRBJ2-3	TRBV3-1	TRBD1	TGTGCCAGCAGGGGACAGGGGGCGCCTACAGATACGCAGTATTTT	CASRGQGAPTDTQYF
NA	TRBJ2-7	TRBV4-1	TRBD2	TGCGCCAGCAGCCAAGAATGGCGGGGGGCCTACGAGCAGTACTTC	CASSQEWRGAYEQYF
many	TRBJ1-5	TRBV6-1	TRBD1	TGTGCCACCTACCGGGGGGCCGTGCGGGACAGGGGGAGGGGTAGCAATCAGCCCCAGCATTTT	CATYRGAVRDRGRGSNQPQHF
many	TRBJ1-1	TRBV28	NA	TGTGCCAGCAGGATCTACACTGAAGCTTTCTTT	CASRIYTEAFF
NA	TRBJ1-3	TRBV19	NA	TGTGCCAGTAGTAACCTAGAGGGGAGCTCTGGAAACACCATATATTTT	CASSNLEGSSGNTIYF
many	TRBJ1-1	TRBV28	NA	TGTGCCAGCGGGCAGGAGAACACTGAAGCTTTCTTT	CASGQENTEAFF
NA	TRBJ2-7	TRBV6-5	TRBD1	TGTGCCAGCAGTTACTCCCCAGGGGGCTACGAGCAGTACTTC	CASSYSPGGYEQYF
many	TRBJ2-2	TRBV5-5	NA	TGTGCCAGCCGCCGGGACGGAGTCACCGGGGAGCTGTTTTTT	CASRRDGVTGELFF
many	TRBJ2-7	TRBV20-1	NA	TGCAGTGCTAGTGCCCGGGAGCAGTACTTC	CSASAREQYF
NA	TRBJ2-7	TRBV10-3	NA	TGTGCCATCAGTGAGTCGGCGCGGTGGGACTACGAGCAGTACTTC	CAISESARWDYEQYF
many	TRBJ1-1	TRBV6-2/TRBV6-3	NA	TGTGCCAGCAGTGGGCTAATACAGGGAGGTGAAGCTTTCTTT	CASSGLIQGGEAFF
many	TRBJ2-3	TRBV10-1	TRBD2	TGCGCCAGCAGTGAGTCGGGACTAGCGGCGCAGTATTTT	CASSESGLAAQYF
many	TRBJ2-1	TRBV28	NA	TGTGCCAGCACCCACACGGCCGAAGCGGAGCAGTTCTTC	CASTHTAEAEQFF
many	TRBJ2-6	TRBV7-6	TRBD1	TGTGCCAGCAGCTCAAACCCGACAGGGGCTGGGGCCAACGTCCTGACTTTC	CASSSNPTGAGANVLTF
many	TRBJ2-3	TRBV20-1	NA	TGCAGTGCTAGAGGGAGGGAGGGGGGCCTCACAGATACGCAGTATTTT	CSARGREGGLTDTQYF
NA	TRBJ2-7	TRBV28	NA	TGTGCCAGCAGCTCCCGAGTTCTCGGCGAGCAGTACTTC	CASSSRVLGEQYF
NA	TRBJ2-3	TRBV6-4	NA	TGTGCCAGCAGTGAAAGCGGGAGCACAGATACGCAGTATTTT	CASSESGSTDTQYF
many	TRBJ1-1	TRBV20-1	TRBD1	TGCAGTGCTAGCGCCCTACAGGGGTTTGGGACCACTGAAGCTTTCTTT	CSASALQGFGTTEAFF
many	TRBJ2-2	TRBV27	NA	TGTGCCAGCAGTTTGATCGAGAGTTTCGCGAACACCGGGGAGCTGTTTTTT	CASSLIESFANTGELFF
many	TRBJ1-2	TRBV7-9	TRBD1	TGTGCCAGCAGCTTGGAAGCGACAGGGCCTAGCTCCTATGGCTACACCTTC	CASSLEATGPSSYGYTF
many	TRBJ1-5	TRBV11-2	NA	TGTGCCAGCAGCAACCTGGGTGGCCAGCCCCAGCATTTT	CASSNLGGQPQHF
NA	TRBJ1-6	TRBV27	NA	TGTGCCAGCAGTTTAACACAGGGCCGGGGATCACCCCTCCACTTT	CASSLTQGRGSPLHF
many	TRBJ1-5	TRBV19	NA	TGTGCCAGTACCCCACGGACGCTCAATCAGCCCCAGCATTTT	CASTPRTLNQPQHF
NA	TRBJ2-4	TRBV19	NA	TGTGCCAGTAGTATACCCTCGACCACTCTAGCCAAAAACATTCAGTACTTC	CASSIPSTTLAKNIQYF
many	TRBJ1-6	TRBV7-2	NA	TGTGCCAGCAGCTCCCCGCTGGCCTTCGGCTCAAATTCACCCCTCCACTTT	CASSSPLAFGSNSPLHF
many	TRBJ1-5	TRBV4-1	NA	TGTGCCAGCAGCCCCGAACCCCACATTTTAAATCAGCCCCAGCATTTT	CASSPEPHILNQPQHF
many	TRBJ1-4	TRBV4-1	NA	TGCGCCAGCAGCCAAGTGGGGGGAGATGAAAAACTGTTTTTT	CASSQVGGDEKLFF
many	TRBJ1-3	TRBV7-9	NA	TGTGCCAGCAGCCACGGTCTCGGCTCAAGCTCTGGAAACACCATATATTTT	CASSHGLGSSSGNTIYF
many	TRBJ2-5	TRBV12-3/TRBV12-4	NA	TGTGCCAGCAGTTTACGGTCTCCTAGTACAGAGACCCAGTACTTC	CASSLRSPSTETQYF
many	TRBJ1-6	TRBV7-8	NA	TGTGCCAGCAGCCTCGGGGGTCTAGATTCACCCCTCCACTTT	CASSLGGLDSPLHF
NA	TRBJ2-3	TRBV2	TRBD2	TGTGCCAGCAGTGATCCCGAACTAGCGGGAGGGAATACGCAGTATTTT	CASSDPELAGGNTQYF
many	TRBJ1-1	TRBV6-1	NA	TGTGCCAGCAGAGACCGGGACCTATCGTATGCTTTCTTT	CASRDRDLSYAFF
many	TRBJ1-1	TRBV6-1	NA	TGTGCCAGCAGTGAAGGGACAGCAACCATGAACACTGAAGCTTTCTTT	CASSEGTATMNTEAFF
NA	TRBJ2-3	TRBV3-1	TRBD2	TGTGCCAGCAGCCAAGAGGCGAGCGGGGCACCCACAGATACGCAGTATTTT	CASSQEASGAPTDTQYF
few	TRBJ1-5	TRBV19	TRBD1	TGTGCCACCCAAGGGGATGTGACAGGGGGCGGTCAGCCCCAGCATTTT	CATQGDVTGGGQPQHF
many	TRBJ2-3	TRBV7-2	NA	TGTGCCAGCAGCCGCGCCAGCGACACAGATACGCAGTATTTT	CASSRASDTDTQYF
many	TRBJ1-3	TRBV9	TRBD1	TGTGCCAGCAGCGTGGACAGGAGCTCTGGAAACACCATATATTTT	CASSVDRSSGNTIYF